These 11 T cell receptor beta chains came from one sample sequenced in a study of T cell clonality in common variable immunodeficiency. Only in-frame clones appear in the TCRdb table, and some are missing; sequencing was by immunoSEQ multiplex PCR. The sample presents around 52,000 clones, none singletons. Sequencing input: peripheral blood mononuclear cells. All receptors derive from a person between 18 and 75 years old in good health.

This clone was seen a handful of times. Incomplete CDR3 DNA: TGCAGTGCTGCAACCCCAGGGGGCGTTAGCAATCAGCCC. Translating it yields CSAATPGGVSNQP. The whole CDR3 region reads CSAATPGGVSNQPQHF. The V call is TRBV20-1, the J call TRBJ1-5, with 8 bases lining up with TRBD1. The sequence runs out 3 residues before the end of the CDR3; the remainder is reconstructed from the germline J gene. With 5 bases clipped from V and 0 bases from J, the junction kept 9 bases outside the gene matches. CDR1 and CDR2 (germline): DFQATT, SNEGSKA (reference sequence). The CDR3 has 16 amino acids.

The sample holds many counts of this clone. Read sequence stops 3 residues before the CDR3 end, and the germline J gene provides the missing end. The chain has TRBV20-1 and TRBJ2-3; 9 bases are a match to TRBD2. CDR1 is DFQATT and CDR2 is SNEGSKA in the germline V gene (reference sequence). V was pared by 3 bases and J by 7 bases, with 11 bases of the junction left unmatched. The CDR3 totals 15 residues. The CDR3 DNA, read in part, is TGCAGTGCTAGCTCGCGAGCGGGAGGCTTTTATACG. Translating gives CSASSRAGGFYT. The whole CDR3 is CSASSRAGGFYTQYF.

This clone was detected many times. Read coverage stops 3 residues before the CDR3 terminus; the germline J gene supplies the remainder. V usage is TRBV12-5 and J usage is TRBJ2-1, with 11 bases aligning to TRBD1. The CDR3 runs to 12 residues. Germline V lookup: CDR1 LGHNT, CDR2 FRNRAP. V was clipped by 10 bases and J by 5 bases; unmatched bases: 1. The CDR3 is CAMGQGDNEQFF. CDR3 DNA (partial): TGTGCTATGGGACAGGGGGACAATGAG.

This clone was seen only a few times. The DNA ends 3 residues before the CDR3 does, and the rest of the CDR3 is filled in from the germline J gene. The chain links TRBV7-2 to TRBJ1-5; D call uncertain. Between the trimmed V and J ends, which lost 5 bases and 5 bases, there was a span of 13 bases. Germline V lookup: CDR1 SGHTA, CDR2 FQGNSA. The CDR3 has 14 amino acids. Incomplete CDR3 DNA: TGTGCCAGCAGCAAACGGTACGGGGATCAGCCC. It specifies CASSKRYGDQP. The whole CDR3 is CASSKRYGDQPQHF. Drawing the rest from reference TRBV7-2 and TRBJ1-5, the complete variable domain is GAGVSQSPSNKVTEKGKDVELRCDPISGHTALYWYRQSLGQGLEFLIYFQGNSAPDKSGLPSDRFSAERTGGSVSTLTIQRTQQEDSAVYLCASSKRYGDQPQHFGDGTRLSIL.

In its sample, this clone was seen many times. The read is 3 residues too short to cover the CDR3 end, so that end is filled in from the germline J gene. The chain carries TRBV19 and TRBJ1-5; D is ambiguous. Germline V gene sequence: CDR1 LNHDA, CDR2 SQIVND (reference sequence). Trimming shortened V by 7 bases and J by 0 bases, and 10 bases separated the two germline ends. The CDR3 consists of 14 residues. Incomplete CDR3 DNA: TGTGCCAGTAACGTAGAGAATAGCAATCAGCCC. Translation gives CASNVENSNQP. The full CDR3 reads CASNVENSNQPQHF.

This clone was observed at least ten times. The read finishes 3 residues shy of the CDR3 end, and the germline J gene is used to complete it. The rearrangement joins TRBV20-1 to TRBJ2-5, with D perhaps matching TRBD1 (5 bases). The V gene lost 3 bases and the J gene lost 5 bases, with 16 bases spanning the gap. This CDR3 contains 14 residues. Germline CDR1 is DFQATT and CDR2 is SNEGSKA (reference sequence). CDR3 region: CSASRSGNRETQYF. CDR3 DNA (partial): TGCAGTGCTAGTCGCTCAGGGAACCGTGAGACC.

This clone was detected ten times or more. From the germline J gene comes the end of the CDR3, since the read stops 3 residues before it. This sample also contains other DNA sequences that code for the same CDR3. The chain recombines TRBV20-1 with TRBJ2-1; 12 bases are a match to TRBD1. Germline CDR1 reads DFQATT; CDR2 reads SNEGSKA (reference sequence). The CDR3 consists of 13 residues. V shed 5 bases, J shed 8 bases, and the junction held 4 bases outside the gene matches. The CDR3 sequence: CSAQGQGAYEQFF. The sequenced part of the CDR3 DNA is TGCAGTGCTCAGGGACAGGGGGCCTATGAG.

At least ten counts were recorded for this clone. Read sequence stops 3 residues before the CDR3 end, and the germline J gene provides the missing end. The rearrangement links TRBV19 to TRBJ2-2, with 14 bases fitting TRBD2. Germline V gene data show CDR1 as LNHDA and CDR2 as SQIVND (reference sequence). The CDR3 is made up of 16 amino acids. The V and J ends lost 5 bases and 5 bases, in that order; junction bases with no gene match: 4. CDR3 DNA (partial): TGTGCCAGTAGTGAGGGACTAGCGGGAGTTACCGGGGAG. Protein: CASSEGLAGVTGE. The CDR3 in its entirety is CASSEGLAGVTGELFF.

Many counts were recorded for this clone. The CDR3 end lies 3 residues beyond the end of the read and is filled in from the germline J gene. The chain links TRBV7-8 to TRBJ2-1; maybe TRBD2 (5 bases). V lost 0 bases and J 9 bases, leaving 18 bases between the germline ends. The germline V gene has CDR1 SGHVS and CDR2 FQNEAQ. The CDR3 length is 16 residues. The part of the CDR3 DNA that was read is TGTGCCAGCAGCTTAGCAGACTACCCTTTATCACGTGAG. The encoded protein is CASSLADYPLSRE. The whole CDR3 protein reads CASSLADYPLSREQFF.

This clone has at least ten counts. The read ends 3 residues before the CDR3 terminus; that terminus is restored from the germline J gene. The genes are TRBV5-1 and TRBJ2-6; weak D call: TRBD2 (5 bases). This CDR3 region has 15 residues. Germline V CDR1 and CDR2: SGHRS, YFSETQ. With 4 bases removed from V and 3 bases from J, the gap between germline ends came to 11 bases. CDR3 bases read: TGCGCCAGCAGCCCAAGGACTGGTGGGGCCAACGTC. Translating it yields CASSPRTGGANV. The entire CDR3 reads CASSPRTGGANVLTF.

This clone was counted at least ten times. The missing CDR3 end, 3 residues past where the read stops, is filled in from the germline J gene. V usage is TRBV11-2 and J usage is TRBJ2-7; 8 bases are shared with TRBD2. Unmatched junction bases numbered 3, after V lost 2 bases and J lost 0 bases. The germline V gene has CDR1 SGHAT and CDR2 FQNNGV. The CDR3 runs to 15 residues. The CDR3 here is CASSLPLAGSYEQYF. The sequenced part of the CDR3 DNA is TGTGCCAGCAGCTTACCCCTAGCGGGCTCCTACGAG.